This T cell receptor beta chain stems from a study of cytomegalovirus exposure and HLA in healthy donors. General study results and limits: Later work showed greater clonal expansion in HLA-associated TCR beta chains than in equally common others.

Researchers ran the PCR with 60 Vbeta and 13 Jbeta primers. Generated by immunoSEQ multiplex PCR, the TCRdb table keeps only in-frame clones and is missing some. The table includes under 150,000 clones, approximately 79% detected once. To note about this clone: Antigen specificity is unknown.

The specimen was PBMCs. The receptor was isolated from a woman in her twenties or thirties in good health and CMV-seronegative.

The chain's CDR3 is CASSPRTGGENQPQHF. The CDR3 nucleotides read TGCGCCAGCAGCCCCCGGACAGGGGGCGAAAATCAGCCCCAGCATTTT. V gene TRBV5-1 combines with J gene TRBJ1-5, with 11 bases that match TRBD1. Germline assignment: CDR1 SGHRS and CDR2 YFSETQ. V shed 4 bases, J shed 4 bases, and the junction held 7 bases outside the gene matches. The CDR3 runs 16 residues.